These 17 T cell receptor beta chains were sequenced from one sample in a study of cytomegalovirus exposure and HLA in healthy donors. The primer mix had 60 Vbeta and 13 Jbeta primers. Profiling relied on immunoSEQ multiplex PCR, and the TCRdb table lists in-frame clones only, not all of them. The sample holds under 150,000 clones, about 82% seen once. Sample: PBMCs. These TCRs come from a male donor in good health and CMV-seronegative.

The chain carries TRBV4-2 and TRBJ2-1, with D perhaps TRBD2 (6 bases). The CDR3 runs to 16 residues. Germline-derived CDR1 and CDR2 are LGHNA and YNFKEQ. V dropped 2 bases and J dropped 6 bases, with 17 bases sitting between them. The chain's CDR3 is CASSQNRDSTRNEQFF. DNA for the CDR3: TGTGCCAGCAGCCAAAATAGGGACTCCACACGCAATGAGCAGTTCTTC.

The V gene is TRBV5-1, the J gene TRBJ2-1; 11 nucleotides agree with TRBD2. Germline loops: CDR1 SGHRS, CDR2 YFSETQ. This CDR3 spans 17 amino acids. J gave up 0 bases and V 4 bases, and 6 bases lay outside the gene matches. The CDR3 DNA is TGCGCCAGCAGCAAAGTAGCGGGGGGGAGCTCCTACAATGAGCAGTTCTTC. Protein product: CASSKVAGGSSYNEQFF.

V is TRBV6-1 and J is TRBJ2-7, with D possibly matching TRBD1 (5 bases). CDR3 length: 12 amino acids. From germline, CDR1 is MNHNS and CDR2 SASEGT. V dropped 5 bases and J dropped 3 bases, with 8 bases sitting between them. DNA for the CDR3: TGTGCCAGCAGTCTCAGGGTCTACGAGCAGTACTTC. Protein: CASSLRVYEQYF.

The rearrangement joins TRBV5-6 to TRBJ2-1; possibly TRBD2 for D (6 bases). V was cut by 7 bases and J by 8 bases, with 19 bases left in between. Germline V lookup: CDR1 SGHDT, CDR2 YYEEEE. This CDR3 spans 14 amino acids. The CDR3 loop is CASGPGTGVDEQFF. The CDR3 DNA is TGTGCCAGCGGCCCCGGGACTGGGGTCGATGAGCAGTTCTTC. Filled out from reference TRBV5-6 and TRBJ2-1, the complete variable domain reads DAGVTQSPTHLIKTRGQQVTLRCSPKSGHDTVSWYQQALGQGPQFIFQYYEEEERQRGNFPDRFSGHQFPNYSSELNVNALLLGDSALYLCASGPGTGVDEQFFGPGTRLTVL.

V and J are TRBV13 and TRBJ2-7, with 7 bases that match TRBD1. CDR1 and CDR2 from the germline V gene are PRHDT and FYEKMQ (reference sequence). V shed 5 bases, J shed 1 base, and the junction held 8 bases outside the gene matches. CDR3 length: 15 amino acids. The CDR3, as DNA: TGTGCCAGCAGCCCCCCGGGACAGCCTTCCTACGAGCAGTACTTC. It encodes CASSPPGQPSYEQYF.

The chain combines TRBV7-3 with TRBJ2-3, with D maybe TRBD2 (7 bases). The CDR3 has 14 amino acids. Germline V lookup: CDR1 SGHTA, CDR2 FQGTGA. Trimming removed 4 bases from V and 2 bases from J, with 10 bases in between. The DNA of the CDR3 is TGTGCCAGCAGCTCGCGGGGGCACACAGATACGCAGTATTTT. Amino acid sequence: CASSSRGHTDTQYF.

The V and J genes are TRBV5-5 and TRBJ2-1, with D maybe TRBD1 (6 bases). The CDR3 extends over 14 amino acids. V was trimmed by 4 bases and J by 9 bases, leaving 17 bases between them. The germline gives CDR1 SGHKS, CDR2 YYEKEE (reference sequence). The CDR3 region is CASSPRDIGSEQFF. Written as DNA, the CDR3 is TGTGCCAGCAGCCCCCGGGACATTGGTTCTGAGCAGTTCTTC.

The rearrangement links TRBV19 to TRBJ1-6; TRBD1 is a possible D gene (5 bases). Germline assignment: CDR1 LNHDA and CDR2 SQIVND (reference sequence). The CDR3 length is 13 residues. Trimming removed 10 bases at V and 9 bases at J, with 16 bases between. The CDR3, as DNA: TGTGCCACCAGAAGGGGATTTAGTTCACCCCTCCACTTT. Its protein product is CATRRGFSSPLHF.

The genes are TRBV10-3 and TRBJ1-4; TRBD1 might be the D (5 bases). Per the germline V gene, CDR1 is ENHRY and CDR2 is SYGVKD. This CDR3 spans 16 amino acids. V gave up 4 bases and J gave up 5 bases, with 17 bases separating them. The DNA of the CDR3 is TGTGCCATCAGTGCAGGACGGGGGTCGGGAAATGAAAAACTGTTTTTT. This codes for CAISAGRGSGNEKLFF.

The CDR3 reads CASRRDSYEQYF. In DNA form, the CDR3 reads TGTGCCAGCCGACGGGACAGCTACGAGCAGTACTTC. The chain has TRBV7-8 and TRBJ2-7; 7 bases fit TRBD1. Trimming removed 8 bases from V and 3 bases from J; junction bases left unmatched: 4. There are 12 residues in the CDR3. In germline, CDR1 is SGHVS, CDR2 FQNEAQ.

The V and J genes are TRBV5-5 and TRBJ1-1; 7 nucleotides align to TRBD1. The V gene's germline CDR1 is SGHKS and CDR2 YYEKEE (reference sequence). This CDR3 has 15 residues. Trimming removed 4 bases from V and 2 bases from J; junction bases left unmatched: 8. The CDR3 DNA reads TGTGCCAGCAGCCAGAATACAGGGGCAAACACTGAAGCTTTCTTT. It translates to CASSQNTGANTEAFF. The full variable domain, its missing parts supplied by reference TRBV5-5 and TRBJ1-1, is DAGVTQSPTHLIKTRGQQVTLRCSPISGHKSVSWYQQVLGQGPQFIFQYYEKEERGRGNFPDRFSARQFPNYSSELNVNALLLGDSALYLCASSQNTGANTEAFFGQGTRLTVV.

The rearrangement joins TRBV7-9 to TRBJ2-7; TRBD1 aligns across 7 bases. The V gene end was trimmed by 4 bases and the J gene end by 5 bases; junction bases not matched to a gene: 8. Germline CDR1 is SEHNR and CDR2 is FQNEAQ (reference sequence). This CDR3 comprises 14 residues. DNA for the CDR3: TGTGCCAGCAGCTCAGGACAGGCCCCGAACGAGCAGTACTTC. This codes for CASSSGQAPNEQYF.

The chain links TRBV15 to TRBJ1-3; a weak D match, TRBD1 (6 bases). V lost 2 bases and J 2 bases, leaving 19 bases between the germline ends. The CDR3 runs to 18 residues. Germline V CDR1 and CDR2: LNHNV, YYDKDF (reference sequence). The CDR3 region is CATSRQRGGLVAGNTIYF. CDR3 in DNA: TGTGCCACCAGCAGACAAAGGGGGGGTTTGGTTGCTGGAAACACCATATATTTT.

The chain has TRBV29-1 and TRBJ2-7, with TRBD2 identical over 12 bases. Germline CDR1 and CDR2: SQVTM and ANQGSEA. CDR3 length: 15 amino acids. The V and J ends lost 0 bases and 4 bases, in that order; junction bases with no gene match: 4. Here the CDR3 DNA reads TGCAGCGTTGAAGACCTAGCGGGAGGGCCATACGAGCAGTACTTC. It is translated as CSVEDLAGGPYEQYF.

This sequence joins TRBV7-9 and TRBJ2-5; D might be TRBD1 (5 bases). Trimming stripped 1 base from V and 5 bases from J, with 11 bases between. The CDR3 is 14 residues long. Germline CDR1 SEHNR, CDR2 FQNEAQ (reference sequence). The CDR3 DNA reads TGTGCCAGCAGCTTAGTTCCAGGGTCCGAGACCCAGTACTTC. This sequence encodes CASSLVPGSETQYF.

The chain couples TRBV7-9 to TRBJ1-6; 7 nucleotides line up with TRBD1. Germline CDR1 SEHNR, CDR2 FQNEAQ (reference sequence). The CDR3 spans 15 residues. V lost 5 bases to trimming and J lost 3 bases; unmatched junction nucleotides: 4. The CDR3 loop reads CASSPTGVYNSPLHF. For the CDR3, the DNA is TGTGCCAGCAGCCCCACAGGGGTCTATAATTCACCCCTCCACTTT.

In regard to this clone: One end of the junction is discordant with germline, which a read error may explain. The chain carries TRBV7-9 and TRBJ2-5, with D possibly matching TRBD2 (5 bases). The germline V gene encodes CDR1 SEHNR and CDR2 FQNEAQ (reference sequence). CDR3 length equals 15 residues. CDR3 coding DNA: TGTTCCAGCGGCAGGTCAATTGGTACAGAAGAGACCCAGTACTTC. Translation: CSSGRSIGTEETQYF.